Sequencing of this T cell receptor (beta chain) was carried out in a study of shared clonotypes between healthy human individuals. Study-wide results and caveats: Lower generation probabilities were found for non-shared clonotypes than for those shared by all four donors. An expected dependence of interdonor clonotype sharing on sequencing depth was noted. Sampling involved blood alone; tissue repertoires likely differ.

Donors had no recently reported acute infections or vaccinations and were HIV-negative. Note on this clone: Its antigen is not identified.

TCRdb keeps only in-frame clones here, not all; method: immunoSEQ multiplex PCR. The repertoire includes fewer than 2.5 million clones, 93% of them detected once, and 0.36% sits in the top ten. This CDR3 spans 17 amino acids. J gave up 3 bases and V 3 bases, and 5 bases lay outside the gene matches. Germline V gene lookup returns CDR1 SGHNT and CDR2 YYREEE (reference sequence). The source material was naive CD4+ T cells from PBMCs. Subset indicated: CD45RA+ positively selected. The chain combines TRBV5-4 with TRBJ2-3; 15 bases are a match to TRBD2. The sequence derives from a man younger than 35 in good health. Some clones in this sample may be carry-over from other donors' samples. In DNA form, the CDR3 reads TGTGCCAGCAGCTGGGGACTAGCGGGAGGAACAACAGATACGCAGTATTTT. Translated, it gives CASSWGLAGGTTDTQYF.